This entry lists 30 T cell receptor beta chains sequenced from one sample in a study of CD8 T cells in ankylosing spondylitis. No cognate antigen is known for these TCRs. One entry per CDR3 protein, called by TCRdb with MiXCR from the 5' RACE reads. The table includes roughly 490,000 distinct CDR3 sequences, under 5.5% detected once. Study results and caveats: Seemingly characteristic of ankylosing spondylitis blood was a TCR beta motif consisting of about 8 highly homologous variants.

The material sequenced was blood, either unsorted or a sorted T cell fraction (not recorded which). These receptors came from a male donor with ankylosing spondylitis.

This clonotype was observed many times. The genes are TRBV15 and TRBJ2-2; D is undetermined. The CDR3 is made up of 15 amino acids. V lost 7 bases and J lost 9, with 21 bases in between. Germline V gene sequence: CDR1 LNHNV, CDR2 YYDKDF (reference sequence). The CDR3 here is CATKSLEAASRELFF. The CDR3 DNA sequence: TGTGCCACCAAGTCCCTAGAGGCGGCGTCACGGGAGCTGTTTTTT.

This chain links TRBV6-1 with TRBJ1-5; tentative D call: TRBD1 (5 bases). CDR3 size: 15 residues. In germline, CDR1 is MNHNS, CDR2 SASEGT. The V and J ends lost 3 bases and 5 bases respectively, with 14 bases between them. In DNA form, the CDR3 reads TGTGCCAGCAGTGATGAAGGGACCTCGCATCAGCCCCAGCATTTT. Protein sequence: CASSDEGTSHQPQHF.

This clonotype was observed a few times. The chain couples TRBV7-2 to TRBJ2-5; D remains ambiguous. The CDR3 covers 11 residues. With 8 bases removed from V and 5 bases from J, the gap between germline ends came to 9 bases. CDR1 is SGHTA and CDR2 is FQGNSA in the germline V gene. The CDR3, as DNA: TGTGCCAGCGGCGCTGGGGAGACCCAGTACTTC. Residues: CASGAGETQYF.

Ten or more counts support this clonotype. The gene calls are TRBV7-9 and TRBJ2-5, with 9 bases matching TRBD2. J was trimmed by 5 bases and V by 3 bases; bases with no gene match: 10. Germline-derived CDR1 and CDR2 are SEHNR and FQNEAQ (reference sequence). This CDR3 is 16 amino acids long. CDR3 coding DNA: TGTGCCAGCAGCTTGGGGCTAGCGGGGTCCGGGGAGACCCAGTACTTC. Protein product: CASSLGLAGSGETQYF.

There are a few counts of this clonotype. V usage is TRBV12-3 or TRBV12-4 and J usage is TRBJ1-5; D is undetermined. V shed 6 bases and J shed 3 bases, with 15 bases lying between them. This CDR3 comprises 15 residues. This CDR3 reads CASSQRASYNQPQHF. CDR3 sequence (DNA): TGTGCCAGCAGCCAAAGGGCATCATACAATCAGCCCCAGCATTTT.

This clonotype appeared many times. V usage is TRBV4-1 and J usage is TRBJ2-3; no clear D. Germline CDR1 reads MGHRA; CDR2 reads YSYEKL. V was pared by 4 bases and J by 3 bases, with 8 bases between. The CDR3 spans 13 residues. CDR3 region: CASSLQPTDTQYF. In DNA, the CDR3 is TGCGCCAGCAGCCTCCAACCTACAGATACGCAGTATTTT.

This clonotype was detected ten times or more. The chain employs TRBV7-9 and TRBJ1-5; 7 bases match TRBD1. This CDR3 region has 12 residues. CDR1 is SEHNR and CDR2 is FQNEAQ in the germline V gene (reference sequence). The V gene end was trimmed by 5 bases and the J gene end by 10 bases; junction bases not matched to a gene: 5. The CDR3 DNA sequence: TGTGCCAGCAGCAACACAGGGGTACCCCAGCATTTT. Amino acids: CASSNTGVPQHF.

The table lists this clonotype with many counts. V and J are TRBV20-1 and TRBJ2-5; D possibly corresponds to TRBD2 (5 bases). This CDR3 is 15 amino acids long. Trimming pared 0 bases from V and 5 bases from J, leaving 16 bases between. Germline V gene sequence: CDR1 DFQATT, CDR2 SNEGSKA (reference sequence). Here the CDR3 DNA reads TGCAGTGCTAGAGACGGGCTAGCTGAGTACGAGACCCAGTACTTC. It translates to CSARDGLAEYETQYF.

This clonotype occurred many times. CDR3 in amino acids: CASRSRDSIYNEQFF. In DNA form, the CDR3 reads TGTGCCAGCAGGTCGAGGGACAGTATTTACAATGAGCAGTTCTTC. The chain uses TRBV7-2 and TRBJ2-1; TRBD1 aligns across 7 bases. CDR3 size: 15 residues. Trimming cost V 6 bases and J 4 bases; bases outside gene matches: 9. CDR1 is SGHTA, CDR2 FQGNSA, per germline.

This clonotype was counted at least ten times. This chain connects TRBV4-1 to TRBJ2-1; D call uncertain. Germline V CDR1 and CDR2: MGHRA, YSYEKL. The CDR3 sequence is 15 residues long. The germline V and J ends were trimmed by 2 bases and 6 bases, with 14 bases remaining between them. DNA for the CDR3: TGCGCCAGCAGCCAAAGGCAGGCTACGGGCAATGAGCAGTTCTTC. It translates to CASSQRQATGNEQFF.

This clonotype occurred a few times. The genes are TRBV9 and TRBJ1-4; D ambiguous. Trimming pared 0 bases from V and 1 base from J, leaving 4 bases between. The CDR3 sequence is 14 residues long. Germline CDR1 and CDR2: SGDLS and YYNGEE. The CDR3 coding sequence is TGTGCCAGCAGCGTAGGGGGAACTAATGAAAAACTGTTTTTT. Protein sequence: CASSVGGTNEKLFF.

At least ten counts were recorded for this clonotype. This chain connects TRBV7-2 to TRBJ2-3; D is ambiguous. CDR1 and CDR2 from the germline V gene are SGHTA and FQGNSA. Deletions cut 3 bases from V and 5 bases from J, with 9 bases between. CDR3 length: 13 residues. CDR3 sequence: CASSFRRKDTQYF. The CDR3 nucleotides read TGTGCCAGCAGCTTTAGACGGAAAGATACGCAGTATTTT.

This clonotype has at least ten counts. The chain carries TRBV24-1 and TRBJ1-5; D is unclear. Trimming took off 2 bases at V and 5 bases at J, with 6 bases between the two ends. CDR1 is KGHDR, CDR2 SFDVKD, per germline. This CDR3 has 13 residues. CDR3 region: CATSDWGYQPQHF. In DNA, the CDR3 is TGTGCCACCAGTGATTGGGGTTATCAGCCCCAGCATTTT.

This clonotype was recorded many times. The CDR3 region has the DNA TGTGCCAGCAGTTTACATCGGGGGACTGAAGCTTTCTTT. It is translated as CASSLHRGTEAFF. The J gene is TRBJ1-1, the V gene TRBV27, with D possibly TRBD1 on 5 matching bases. V dropped 2 bases and J dropped 5 bases, with 9 bases sitting between them. The germline V gene has CDR1 MNHEY and CDR2 SMNVEV (reference sequence). The CDR3 has 13 residues.

Points on this clonotype: Since a much larger clone is just one base distant, this may be a read error. The conserved phenylalanine or tryptophan normally closing the CDR3 is absent here, so this likely arose from a read error. The V gene is TRBV5-1, the J gene TRBJ1-1, with D possibly TRBD1 on 5 matching bases. Germline V CDR1 and CDR2: SGHRS, YFSETQ. V lost 4 bases, J lost 5 bases, and 18 bases lay in between. This CDR3 contains 15 residues. The CDR3 DNA reads TGCGCCAGCAGCCCCCGACCCCAGGGTCGGACTGAAGCTTTCCTT. This codes for CASSPRPQGRTEAFL.

The rearrangement uses TRBV20-1 and TRBJ1-1; D is unclear. Trimming removed 4 bases at V and 6 bases at J, with 9 bases between. Germline V lookup: CDR1 DFQATT, CDR2 SNEGSKA (reference sequence). CDR3 length equals 11 residues. This CDR3 reads CSAKRRAEAFF. CDR3 DNA sequence: TGCAGTGCTAAACGGAGAGCTGAAGCTTTCTTT.

This clonotype was detected many times. This chain uses TRBV25-1 with TRBJ2-2; 7 positions agree with TRBD2. Losses at the gene ends were 3 bases for V and 3 bases for J; bases not matched to a gene: 4. The CDR3 runs 15 residues. The germline V gene has CDR1 MGHDK and CDR2 SYGVNS. CDR3 bases: TGTGCCAGCAGTGAGTTGGGGAGGGACACCGGGGAGCTGTTTTTT. Translation: CASSELGRDTGELFF.

This clonotype was observed many times. This chain joins TRBV20-1 and TRBJ2-2; D tentatively reads TRBD1 or TRBD2 (5 bases each). CDR3 length: 15 amino acids. Germline CDR1 is DFQATT and CDR2 is SNEGSKA (reference sequence). The V and J ends lost 6 bases and 3 bases respectively, with 17 bases between them. The CDR3 spells CSAPVAGRHTGELFF. In DNA form, the CDR3 reads TGCAGTGCCCCCGTGGCAGGGAGACACACCGGGGAGCTGTTTTTT.

This sequence joins TRBV4-1 and TRBJ2-6; 7 bases are a match to TRBD2. Germline CDR1 is MGHRA and CDR2 is YSYEKL. This CDR3 has 17 amino acids. Losses at the gene ends were 3 bases for V and 0 bases for J; bases not matched to a gene: 5. The CDR3: CASSQGRGYSGANVLTF. The CDR3 coding sequence is TGCGCCAGCAGCCAGGGGAGGGGTTACTCTGGGGCCAACGTCCTGACTTTC.

In this sample, this clonotype turned up many times. The chain joins TRBV7-9 to TRBJ2-7; no clear D gene. Germline CDR1 is SEHNR and CDR2 is FQNEAQ (reference sequence). V shed 5 bases and J shed 3 bases, with 17 bases lying between them. This CDR3 has 15 residues. CDR3 nucleotide sequence: TGTGCCAGCAGCCCACACCTCATTGGCAGCTACGAGCAGTACTTC. This encodes CASSPHLIGSYEQYF.

This clonotype was found many times. This rearrangement joins TRBV20-1 to TRBJ1-2; D gene ambiguous. Germline V CDR1 and CDR2: DFQATT, SNEGSKA (reference sequence). The CDR3 sequence is 11 residues long. This CDR3 reads CTPPHAMGYTF. DNA of the CDR3: TGCACTCCACCCCACGCAATGGGCTACACCTTC.

This clonotype was observed at least ten times. This rearrangement joins TRBV7-9 to TRBJ1-1; TRBD1 matches 7 bases. CDR3 length: 12 residues. CDR1 is SEHNR, CDR2 FQNEAQ, per germline (reference sequence). V was clipped by 7 bases and J by 4 bases; unmatched bases: 3. The CDR3 DNA follows: TGTGCCAGCATGAGGGGGCTCACTGAAGCTTTCTTT. Encoded protein: CASMRGLTEAFF.

This clonotype has ten or more counts. This chain connects TRBV12-3 or TRBV12-4 to TRBJ1-3, with D possibly matching TRBD1 (6 bases). The CDR3 covers 14 residues. The V and J ends lost 3 bases and 4 bases respectively, with 10 bases between them. The CDR3 coding sequence is TGTGCCAGCAGTTTCTGGGGGGGCGGAAACACCATATATTTT. Protein sequence: CASSFWGGGNTIYF.

This clonotype was detected ten times or more. V gene TRBV9 combines with J gene TRBJ2-7; D remains unclear. The CDR3 is 12 residues long. Germline V gene lookup returns CDR1 SGDLS and CDR2 YYNGEE. V gave up 4 bases and J gave up 3 bases, with 8 bases separating them. In DNA form, the CDR3 reads TGTGCCAGCAGCCCGAACTTCTACGAGCAGTACTTC. As protein: CASSPNFYEQYF.

There are many counts of this clonotype. The rearrangement joins TRBV12-3 or TRBV12-4 to TRBJ2-1; a possible D gene is TRBD2 (6 bases). Trimming took 6 bases from V and 0 from J, leaving 6 bases between them. The CDR3 spans 13 residues. In DNA form, the CDR3 reads TGTGCCAGCAGGCGGGGCTCCTACAATGAGCAGTTCTTC. Its protein product is CASRRGSYNEQFF.

In its sample, this clonotype was seen many times. The chain couples TRBV5-1 to TRBJ1-1; tentative D call: TRBD1 (6 bases). Trimming left V 4 bases short and J 3 bases short, with 19 bases between. The CDR3 is 16 amino acids. Looked up from germline, CDR1 is SGHRS and CDR2 is YFSETQ. Here the CDR3 DNA reads TGCGCCAGCAGCCCAACCACAGAGCCAGGGGACACTGAAGCTTTCTTT. Encoded protein: CASSPTTEPGDTEAFF.

In this sample, this clonotype turned up a few times. The chain couples TRBV7-2 to TRBJ1-1, with 10 bases matching TRBD1. V was pared by 5 bases and J by 2 bases, with 8 bases of the junction left unmatched. The CDR3 contains 16 residues. Germline V gives CDR1 SGHTA, CDR2 FQGNSA. The CDR3 region has the DNA TGTGCCAGCAGCACCCACGGGACAGGGGCTAACACTGAAGCTTTCTTT. Translation: CASSTHGTGANTEAFF.

In its sample, this clonotype was seen many times. This chain joins TRBV7-9 and TRBJ2-3; D might be TRBD1 (5 bases). Trimming stripped 2 bases from V and 6 bases from J, with 18 bases between. Germline values: CDR1 SEHNR, CDR2 FQNEAQ (reference sequence). CDR3 length equals 16 residues. Here the CDR3 DNA reads TGTGCCAGCAGCTTAACCGCAGGGCTCTATAGGGATACGCAGTATTTT. Protein: CASSLTAGLYRDTQYF.

This chain connects TRBV18 to TRBJ2-5; 15 bases align to TRBD2. The V and J ends lost 3 bases and 1 base, in that order; junction bases with no gene match: 6. This CDR3 spans 18 amino acids. Per germline, CDR1 KGHSH and CDR2 LQKENI. CDR3 protein: CASSPPGLAGGTQETQYF. The CDR3, as DNA: TGTGCCAGCTCACCGCCGGGACTAGCGGGAGGAACCCAAGAGACCCAGTACTTC.

The rearrangement uses TRBV6-9 and TRBJ2-5; 8 positions agree with TRBD2. V lost 10 bases, J lost 3 bases, and 10 bases stayed unmatched. The CDR3 length is 14 residues. CDR1 and CDR2 (germline): MNHGY, SVAAGI. The CDR3: CATQRSGREETQYF. The CDR3, as DNA: TGTGCCACTCAGAGGAGCGGGAGAGAAGAGACCCAGTACTTC.